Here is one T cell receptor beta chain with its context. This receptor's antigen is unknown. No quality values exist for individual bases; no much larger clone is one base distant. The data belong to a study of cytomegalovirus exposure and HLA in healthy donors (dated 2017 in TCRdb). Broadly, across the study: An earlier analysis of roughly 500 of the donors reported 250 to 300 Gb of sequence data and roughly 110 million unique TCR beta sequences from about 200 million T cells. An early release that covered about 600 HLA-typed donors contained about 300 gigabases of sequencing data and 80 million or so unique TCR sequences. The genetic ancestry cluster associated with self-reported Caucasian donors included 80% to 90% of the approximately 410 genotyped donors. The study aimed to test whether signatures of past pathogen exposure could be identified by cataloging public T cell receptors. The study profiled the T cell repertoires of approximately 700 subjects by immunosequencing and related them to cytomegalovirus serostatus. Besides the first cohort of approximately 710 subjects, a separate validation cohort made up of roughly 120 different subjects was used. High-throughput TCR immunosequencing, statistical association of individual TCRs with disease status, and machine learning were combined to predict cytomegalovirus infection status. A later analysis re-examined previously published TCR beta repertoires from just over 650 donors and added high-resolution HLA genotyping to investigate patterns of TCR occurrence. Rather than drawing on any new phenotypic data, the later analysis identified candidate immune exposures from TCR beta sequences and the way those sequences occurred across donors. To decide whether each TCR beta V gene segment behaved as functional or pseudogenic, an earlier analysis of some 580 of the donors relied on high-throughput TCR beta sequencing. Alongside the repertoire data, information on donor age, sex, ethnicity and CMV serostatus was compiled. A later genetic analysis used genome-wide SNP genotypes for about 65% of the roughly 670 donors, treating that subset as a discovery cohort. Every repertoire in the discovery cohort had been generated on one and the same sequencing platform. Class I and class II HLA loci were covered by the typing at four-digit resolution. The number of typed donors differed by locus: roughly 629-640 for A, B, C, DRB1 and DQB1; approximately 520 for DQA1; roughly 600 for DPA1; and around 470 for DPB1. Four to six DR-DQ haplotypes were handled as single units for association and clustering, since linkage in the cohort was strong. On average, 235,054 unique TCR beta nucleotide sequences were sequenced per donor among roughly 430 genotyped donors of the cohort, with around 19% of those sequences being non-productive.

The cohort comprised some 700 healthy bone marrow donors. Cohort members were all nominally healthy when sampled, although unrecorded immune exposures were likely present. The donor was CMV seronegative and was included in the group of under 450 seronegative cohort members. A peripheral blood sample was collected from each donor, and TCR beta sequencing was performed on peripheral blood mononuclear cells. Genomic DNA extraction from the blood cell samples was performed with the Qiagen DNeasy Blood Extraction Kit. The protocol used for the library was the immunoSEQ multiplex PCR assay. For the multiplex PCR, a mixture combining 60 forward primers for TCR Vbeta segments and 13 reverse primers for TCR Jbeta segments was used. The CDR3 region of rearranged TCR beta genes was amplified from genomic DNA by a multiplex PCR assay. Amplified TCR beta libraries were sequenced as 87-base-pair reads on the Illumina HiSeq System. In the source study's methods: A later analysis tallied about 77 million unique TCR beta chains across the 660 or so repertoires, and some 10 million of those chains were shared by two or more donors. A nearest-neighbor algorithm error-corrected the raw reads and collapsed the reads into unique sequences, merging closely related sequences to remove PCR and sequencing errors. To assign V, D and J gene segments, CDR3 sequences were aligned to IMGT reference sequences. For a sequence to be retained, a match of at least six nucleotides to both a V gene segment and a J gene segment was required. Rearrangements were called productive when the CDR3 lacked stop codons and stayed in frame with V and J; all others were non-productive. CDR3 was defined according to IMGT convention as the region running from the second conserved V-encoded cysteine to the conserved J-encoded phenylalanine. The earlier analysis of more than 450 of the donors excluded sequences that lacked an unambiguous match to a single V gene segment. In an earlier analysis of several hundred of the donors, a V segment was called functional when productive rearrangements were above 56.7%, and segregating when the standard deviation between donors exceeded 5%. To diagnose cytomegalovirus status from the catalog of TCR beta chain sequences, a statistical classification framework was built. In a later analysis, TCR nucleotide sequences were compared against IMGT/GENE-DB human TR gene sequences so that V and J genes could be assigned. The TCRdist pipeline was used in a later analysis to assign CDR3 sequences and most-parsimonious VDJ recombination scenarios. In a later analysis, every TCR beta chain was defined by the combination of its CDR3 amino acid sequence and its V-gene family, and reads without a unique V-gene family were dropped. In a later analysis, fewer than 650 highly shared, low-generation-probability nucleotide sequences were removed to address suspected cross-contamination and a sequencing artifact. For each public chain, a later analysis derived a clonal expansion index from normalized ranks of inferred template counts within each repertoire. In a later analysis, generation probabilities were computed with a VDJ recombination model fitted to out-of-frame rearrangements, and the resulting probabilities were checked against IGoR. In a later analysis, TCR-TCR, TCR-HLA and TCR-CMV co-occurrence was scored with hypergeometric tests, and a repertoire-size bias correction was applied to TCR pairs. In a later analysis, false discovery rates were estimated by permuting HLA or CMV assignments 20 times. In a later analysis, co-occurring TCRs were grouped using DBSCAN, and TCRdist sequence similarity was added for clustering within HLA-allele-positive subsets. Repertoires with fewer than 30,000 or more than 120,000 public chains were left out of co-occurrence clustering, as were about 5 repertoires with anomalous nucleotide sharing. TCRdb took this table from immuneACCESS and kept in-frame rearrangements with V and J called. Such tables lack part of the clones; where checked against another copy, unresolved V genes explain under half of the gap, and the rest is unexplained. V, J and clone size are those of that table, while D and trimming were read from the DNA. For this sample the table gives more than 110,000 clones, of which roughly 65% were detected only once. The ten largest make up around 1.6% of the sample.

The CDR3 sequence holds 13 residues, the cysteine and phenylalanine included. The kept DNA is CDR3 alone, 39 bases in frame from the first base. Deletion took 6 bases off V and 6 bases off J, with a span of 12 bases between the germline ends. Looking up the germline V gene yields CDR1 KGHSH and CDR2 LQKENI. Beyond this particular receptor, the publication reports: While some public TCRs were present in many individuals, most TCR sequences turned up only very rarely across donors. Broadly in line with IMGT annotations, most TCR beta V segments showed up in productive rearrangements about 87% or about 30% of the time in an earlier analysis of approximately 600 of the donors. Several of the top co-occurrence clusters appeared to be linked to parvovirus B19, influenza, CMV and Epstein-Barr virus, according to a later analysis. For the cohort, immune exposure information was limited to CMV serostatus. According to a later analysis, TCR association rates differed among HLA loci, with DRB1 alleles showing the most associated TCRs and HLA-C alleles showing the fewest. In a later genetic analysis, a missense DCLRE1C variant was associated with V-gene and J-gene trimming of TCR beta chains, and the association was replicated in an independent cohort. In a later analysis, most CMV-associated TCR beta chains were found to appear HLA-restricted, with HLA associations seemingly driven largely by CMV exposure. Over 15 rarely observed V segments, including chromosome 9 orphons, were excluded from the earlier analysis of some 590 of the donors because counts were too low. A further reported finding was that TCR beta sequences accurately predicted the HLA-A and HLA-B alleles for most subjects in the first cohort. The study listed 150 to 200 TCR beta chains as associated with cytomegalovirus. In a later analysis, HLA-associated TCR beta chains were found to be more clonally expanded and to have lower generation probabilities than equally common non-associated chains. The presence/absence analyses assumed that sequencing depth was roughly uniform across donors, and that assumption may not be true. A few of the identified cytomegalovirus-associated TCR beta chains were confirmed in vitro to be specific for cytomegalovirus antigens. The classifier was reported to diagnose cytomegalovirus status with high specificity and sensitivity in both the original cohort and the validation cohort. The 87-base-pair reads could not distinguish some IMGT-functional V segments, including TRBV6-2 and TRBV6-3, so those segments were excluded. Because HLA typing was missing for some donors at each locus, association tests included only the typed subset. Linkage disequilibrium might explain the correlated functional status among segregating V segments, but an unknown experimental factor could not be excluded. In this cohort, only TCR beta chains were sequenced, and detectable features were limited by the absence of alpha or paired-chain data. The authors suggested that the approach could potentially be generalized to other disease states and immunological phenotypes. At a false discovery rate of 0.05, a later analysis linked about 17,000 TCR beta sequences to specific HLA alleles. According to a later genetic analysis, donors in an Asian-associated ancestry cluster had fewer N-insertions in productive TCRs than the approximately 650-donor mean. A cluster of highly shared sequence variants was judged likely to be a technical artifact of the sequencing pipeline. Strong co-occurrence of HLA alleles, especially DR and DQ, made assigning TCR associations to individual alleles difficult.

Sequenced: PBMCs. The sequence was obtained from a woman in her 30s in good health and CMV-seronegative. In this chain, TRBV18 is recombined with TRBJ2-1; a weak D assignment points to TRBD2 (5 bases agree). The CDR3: CASSLAILNEQFF. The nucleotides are TGTGCCAGCTCTTTAGCGATCCTCAATGAGCAGTTCTTC.